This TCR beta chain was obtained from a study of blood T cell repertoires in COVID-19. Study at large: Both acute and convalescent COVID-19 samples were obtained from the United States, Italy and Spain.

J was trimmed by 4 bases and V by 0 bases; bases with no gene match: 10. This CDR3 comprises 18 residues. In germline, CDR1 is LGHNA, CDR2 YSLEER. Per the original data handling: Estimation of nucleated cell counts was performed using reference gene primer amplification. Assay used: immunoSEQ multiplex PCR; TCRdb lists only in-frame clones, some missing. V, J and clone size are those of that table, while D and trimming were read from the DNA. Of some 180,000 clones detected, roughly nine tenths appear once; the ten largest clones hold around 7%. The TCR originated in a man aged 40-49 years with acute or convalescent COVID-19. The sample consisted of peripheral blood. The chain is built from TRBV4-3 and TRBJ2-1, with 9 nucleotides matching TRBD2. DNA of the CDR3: TGCGCCAGCAGCCAAGAGGGTTATAGCGGGGGCCCATACAATGAGCAGTTCTTC. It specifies CASSQEGYSGGPYNEQFF.